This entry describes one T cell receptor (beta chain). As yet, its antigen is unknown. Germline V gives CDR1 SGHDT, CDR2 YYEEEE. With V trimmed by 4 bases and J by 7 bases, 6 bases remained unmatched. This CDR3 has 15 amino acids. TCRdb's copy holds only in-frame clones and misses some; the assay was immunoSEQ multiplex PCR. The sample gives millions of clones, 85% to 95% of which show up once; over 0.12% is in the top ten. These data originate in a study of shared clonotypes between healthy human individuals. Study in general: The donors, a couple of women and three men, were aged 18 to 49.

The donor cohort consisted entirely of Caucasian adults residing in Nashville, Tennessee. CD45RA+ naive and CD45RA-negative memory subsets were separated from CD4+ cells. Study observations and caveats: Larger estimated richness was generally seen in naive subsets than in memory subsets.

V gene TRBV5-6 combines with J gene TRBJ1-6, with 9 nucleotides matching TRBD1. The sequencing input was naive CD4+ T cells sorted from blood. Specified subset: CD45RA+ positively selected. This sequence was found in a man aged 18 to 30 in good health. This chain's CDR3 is CASSAPGTGNSPLHF. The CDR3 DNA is TGTGCCAGCAGCGCGCCCGGGACAGGGAATTCACCCCTCCACTTT.